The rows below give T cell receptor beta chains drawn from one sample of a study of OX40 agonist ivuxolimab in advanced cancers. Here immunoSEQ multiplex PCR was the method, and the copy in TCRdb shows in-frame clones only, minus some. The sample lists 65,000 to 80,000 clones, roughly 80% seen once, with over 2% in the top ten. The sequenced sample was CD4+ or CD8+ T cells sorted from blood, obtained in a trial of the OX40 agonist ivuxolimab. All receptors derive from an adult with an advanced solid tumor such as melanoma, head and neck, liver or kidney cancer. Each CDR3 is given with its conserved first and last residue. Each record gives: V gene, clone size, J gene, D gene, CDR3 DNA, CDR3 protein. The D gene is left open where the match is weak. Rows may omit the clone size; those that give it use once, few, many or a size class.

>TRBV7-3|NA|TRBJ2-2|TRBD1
TGTGCCAGCAGCTTAACAGGGGGCCCCGGGGAGCTGTTTTTT
CASSLTGGPGELFF
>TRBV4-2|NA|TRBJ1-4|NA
TGTGCCAGCAGCCAAGCCCAACAGACACGAGAAAAACTGTTTTTT
CASSQAQQTREKLFF
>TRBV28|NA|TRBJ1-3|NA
TGTGCCAGCAGTTTAGTGGGCGCAGCCGGAAACACCATATATTTT
CASSLVGAAGNTIYF
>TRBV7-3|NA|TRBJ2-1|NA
TGTGCCAGTCGGGGGGGACAGGAAGGTGAGCAGTTCTTC
CASRGGQEGEQFF
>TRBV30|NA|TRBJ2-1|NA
TGTGCCTGGAGTTTTATAGCGGAGGGGGAGCAGTTCTTC
CAWSFIAEGEQFF
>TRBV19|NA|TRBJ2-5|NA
TGTGCCAGTAGTATATCAGCAGGTAGTGAGACCCAGTACTTC
CASSISAGSETQYF
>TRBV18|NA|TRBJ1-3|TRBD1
TGTGCCAGCTCGCCACCCGGGACAGGGCGCCCCCCCTCTGGAAACACCATATATTTT
CASSPPGTGRPPSGNTIYF
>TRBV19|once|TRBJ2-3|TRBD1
TGTGCCAGTAGACCGCCGGGACAGCTCACAGATACGCAGTATTTT
CASRPPGQLTDTQYF
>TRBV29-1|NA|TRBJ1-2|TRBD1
TGCAGCGTCTCGACAGGGGGCGGTGGCTACACCTTC
CSVSTGGGGYTF
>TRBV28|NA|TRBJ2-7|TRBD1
TGTGCCAGCAGCAGGGGGATTATCTCCTACGAGCAGTACTTC
CASSRGIISYEQYF
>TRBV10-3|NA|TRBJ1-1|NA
TGTGCCATCAGTGCCGGGGGCACTGAAGCTTTCTTT
CAISAGGTEAFF
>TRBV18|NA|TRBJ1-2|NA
TGTGCCAGCTCACCACCGGAGGTTCTGTACTATGGCTACACCTTC
CASSPPEVLYYGYTF
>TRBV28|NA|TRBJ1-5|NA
TGTGCCAGCAGTTCAACCTCGAGGCAGCCCCAGCATTTT
CASSSTSRQPQHF
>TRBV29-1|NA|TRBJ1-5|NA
TGCAGCGTTGGTCACCGAGATCAGCCCCAGCATTTT
CSVGHRDQPQHF
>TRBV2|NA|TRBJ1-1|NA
TGTGCCAGCACCCTAGAGGGGGGGGAGACTGAAGCTTTCTTT
CASTLEGGETEAFF
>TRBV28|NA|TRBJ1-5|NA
TGTGCCAGCAGTTTGATGGAGCAGAATATGTCCCAGCATTTT
CASSLMEQNMSQHF
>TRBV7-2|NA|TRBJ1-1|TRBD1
TGTGCCAGCAGCCGGGACAGGGTATCTGAAGCTTTCTTT
CASSRDRVSEAFF
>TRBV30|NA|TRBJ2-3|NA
TGTGCCTGTAGTTCTGGGGCAGATACGCAGTATTTT
CACSSGADTQYF
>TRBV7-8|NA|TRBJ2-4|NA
TGTACCAGCAGCTCCCGGGACCTTAATGGGTTAAACATTCAGTACTTC
CTSSSRDLNGLNIQYF
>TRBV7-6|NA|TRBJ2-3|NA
TGTGCCAGCAGCTCTAACAGGGTTAGCACAGATACGCAGTATTTT
CASSSNRVSTDTQYF
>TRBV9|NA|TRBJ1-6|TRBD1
TGTGCCAGCAGCCCCCAGACAGGGGGATATTCACCCCTCCACTTT
CASSPQTGGYSPLHF
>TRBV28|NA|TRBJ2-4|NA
TGTGCCAGCAGTCCACCCGCCAAAAACATTCAGTACTTC
CASSPPAKNIQYF